The rows below give T cell receptor beta chains drawn from one sample of a study of T cells in Graves' hyperthyroidism and ophthalmopathy. TCRdb used MiXCR to reprocess the multiplex PCR reads, holding one entry per CDR3 protein. Here the sample spans roughly 380,000 distinct CDR3 sequences, 15% to 20% being singletons. The specimen sequenced was blood. All receptors come from a woman aged 18-29 years with Graves' hyperthyroidism. Each CDR3 is given with its conserved first and last residue. The order of the fields is D gene, V gene, CDR3 length, clone size, J gene, CDR3 DNA, CDR3 protein. A D gene is named only where the DNA matches it firmly. Expanded clones get a size class; other rows say once, few or many, or leave the size out.

d_call: NA
v_call: TRBV4-1
cdr3_length: 16
clone_size: NA
j_call: TRBJ1-2
cdr3_nt: TGCGCCAGCAGCCCACTAAGGGCAGGGGTTAACTATGGCGACACCTTC
cdr3_aa: CASSPLRAGVNYGDTF

d_call: NA
v_call: TRBV10-3
cdr3_length: 12
clone_size: NA
j_call: TRBJ2-7
cdr3_nt: TGTGCCATCAGCCCAGACTGGAACGAGCAGTACTTC
cdr3_aa: CAISPDWNEQYF

d_call: NA
v_call: TRBV4-1
cdr3_length: 11
clone_size: many
j_call: TRBJ2-7
cdr3_nt: TGCGCCAGCAGCCAAGAGGCAACCCAGTACTTC
cdr3_aa: CASSQEATQYF

d_call: NA
v_call: TRBV20-1
cdr3_length: 11
clone_size: NA
j_call: TRBJ1-1
cdr3_nt: TGCAGTGCTAGAGATTGGCCAGGAGCTTTCTTT
cdr3_aa: CSARDWPGAFF

d_call: NA
v_call: TRBV6-2/TRBV6-3
cdr3_length: 18
clone_size: many
j_call: TRBJ1-2
cdr3_nt: TGTGCCAGCACCGAAAGAAAGACCCGGACGGCTCCTAACTATGGCTACACCTTC
cdr3_aa: CASTERKTRTAPNYGYTF

d_call: NA
v_call: TRBV7-2
cdr3_length: 15
clone_size: many
j_call: TRBJ1-1
cdr3_nt: TGTGCCAGCAGCCCCTACCTCCCAGGAGGCACTGAAGCTTTCTTT
cdr3_aa: CASSPYLPGGTEAFF

d_call: TRBD2
v_call: TRBV5-1
cdr3_length: 15
clone_size: NA
j_call: TRBJ2-7
cdr3_nt: TGCGCCAGCAGCTTTCTAGCGGGGGGCTCCTACGAGCAGTACTTC
cdr3_aa: CASSFLAGGSYEQYF

d_call: NA
v_call: TRBV4-1
cdr3_length: 14
clone_size: many
j_call: TRBJ1-1
cdr3_nt: TGCGCCAGCAGCCCGGGGTCAGTCGTCACTGAAGCTTTCTTT
cdr3_aa: CASSPGSVVTEAFF

d_call: NA
v_call: TRBV27
cdr3_length: 14
clone_size: many
j_call: TRBJ2-2
cdr3_nt: TGTGCCAGCAGTTTATCGAGCGAAACCGGGGAGCTGTTTTTT
cdr3_aa: CASSLSSETGELFF

d_call: NA
v_call: TRBV11-2
cdr3_length: 14
clone_size: many
j_call: TRBJ1-2
cdr3_nt: TGTGCCAGCAGCGTGAACAGGAATGACTATGGCTACACCTTC
cdr3_aa: CASSVNRNDYGYTF

d_call: TRBD1
v_call: TRBV6-1
cdr3_length: 16
clone_size: NA
j_call: TRBJ1-5
cdr3_nt: TGTGCCAGCAGTCAAACCAGGACAGGGGGCTATCAGCCCCAGCATTTT
cdr3_aa: CASSQTRTGGYQPQHF

d_call: NA
v_call: TRBV10-2
cdr3_length: 11
clone_size: NA
j_call: TRBJ2-7
cdr3_nt: TGCGCCAGCAGTGCCGCCTACGAGCATTACTTC
cdr3_aa: CASSAAYEHYF

d_call: NA
v_call: TRBV24-1
cdr3_length: 12
clone_size: once
j_call: TRBJ1-1
cdr3_nt: TGTGCCACCAGTGATCTGGACTCTGAAGCTTTCTTT
cdr3_aa: CATSDLDSEAFF

d_call: NA
v_call: TRBV20-1
cdr3_length: 14
clone_size: many
j_call: TRBJ1-1
cdr3_nt: TGCAGTGCTAGAAGAGGCCAGGGAAAAACTGAAGCTTTCTTT
cdr3_aa: CSARRGQGKTEAFF

d_call: NA
v_call: TRBV3-1
cdr3_length: 14
clone_size: NA
j_call: TRBJ1-2
cdr3_nt: TGTGCCAGCAGCCAAGTACAGACCAACTATGGCTACACCTTC
cdr3_aa: CASSQVQTNYGYTF